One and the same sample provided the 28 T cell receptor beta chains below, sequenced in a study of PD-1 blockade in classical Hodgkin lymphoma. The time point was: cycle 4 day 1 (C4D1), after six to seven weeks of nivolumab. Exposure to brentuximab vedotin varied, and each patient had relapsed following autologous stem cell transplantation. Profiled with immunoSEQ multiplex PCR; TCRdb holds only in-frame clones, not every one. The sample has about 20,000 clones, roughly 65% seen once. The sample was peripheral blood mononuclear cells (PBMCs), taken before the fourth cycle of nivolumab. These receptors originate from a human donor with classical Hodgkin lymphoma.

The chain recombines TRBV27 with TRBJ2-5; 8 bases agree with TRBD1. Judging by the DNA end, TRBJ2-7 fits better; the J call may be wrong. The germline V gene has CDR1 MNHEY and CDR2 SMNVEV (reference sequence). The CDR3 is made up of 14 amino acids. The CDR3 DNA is TGTGCCAGCAGTTTCGGGACAGGAGCCTACGAGCAGTACTTC. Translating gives CASSFGTGAYEQYF.

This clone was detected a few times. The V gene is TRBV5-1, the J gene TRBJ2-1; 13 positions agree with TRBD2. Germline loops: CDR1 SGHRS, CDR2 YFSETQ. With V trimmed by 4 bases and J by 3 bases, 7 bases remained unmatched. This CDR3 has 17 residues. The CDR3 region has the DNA TGCGCCAGCAGCACGGGGGGACTAGCGGGGTTCTACAATGAGCAGTTCTTC. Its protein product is CASSTGGLAGFYNEQFF. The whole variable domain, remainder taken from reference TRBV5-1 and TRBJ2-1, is KAGVTQTPRYLIKTRGQQVTLSCSPISGHRSVSWYQQTPGQGLQFLFEYFSETQRNKGNFPGRFSGRQFSNSRSEMNVSTLELGDSALYLCASSTGGLAGFYNEQFFGPGTRLTVL.

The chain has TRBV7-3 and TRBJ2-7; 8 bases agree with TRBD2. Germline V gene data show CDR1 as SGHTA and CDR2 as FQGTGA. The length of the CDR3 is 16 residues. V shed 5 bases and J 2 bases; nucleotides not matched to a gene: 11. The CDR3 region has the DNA TGTGCCAGCAGCCCCCCCGGGGGGGACCACCCCTACGAGCAGTACTTC. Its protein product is CASSPPGGDHPYEQYF.

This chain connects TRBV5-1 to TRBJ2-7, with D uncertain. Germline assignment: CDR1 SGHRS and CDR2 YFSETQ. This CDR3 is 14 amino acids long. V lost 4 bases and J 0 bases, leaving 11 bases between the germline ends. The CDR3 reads CASSPTPHSYEQYF. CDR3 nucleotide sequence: TGCGCCAGCAGCCCCACCCCACACTCCTACGAGCAGTACTTC.

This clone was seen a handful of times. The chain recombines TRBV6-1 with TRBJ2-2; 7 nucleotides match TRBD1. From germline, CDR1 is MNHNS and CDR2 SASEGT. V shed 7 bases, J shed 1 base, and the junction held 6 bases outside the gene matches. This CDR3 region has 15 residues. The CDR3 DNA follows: TGTGCCAGCACCTATAACAGGGGGAACACCGGGGAGCTGTTTTTT. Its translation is CASTYNRGNTGELFF.

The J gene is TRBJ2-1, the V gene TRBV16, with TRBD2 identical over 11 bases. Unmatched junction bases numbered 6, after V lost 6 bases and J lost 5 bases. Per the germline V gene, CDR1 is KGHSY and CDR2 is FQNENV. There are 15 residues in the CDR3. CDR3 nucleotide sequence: TGTGCCAGCAGTCGAGGGACTAGCGGAAACAATGAGCAGTTCTTC. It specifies CASSRGTSGNNEQFF.

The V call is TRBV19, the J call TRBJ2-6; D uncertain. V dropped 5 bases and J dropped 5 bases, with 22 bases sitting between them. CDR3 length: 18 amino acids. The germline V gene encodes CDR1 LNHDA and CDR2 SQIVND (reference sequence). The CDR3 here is CASSHVTTSQSRANVLTF. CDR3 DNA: TGTGCCAGTAGTCATGTAACGACATCACAAAGTCGGGCCAACGTCCTGACTTTC.

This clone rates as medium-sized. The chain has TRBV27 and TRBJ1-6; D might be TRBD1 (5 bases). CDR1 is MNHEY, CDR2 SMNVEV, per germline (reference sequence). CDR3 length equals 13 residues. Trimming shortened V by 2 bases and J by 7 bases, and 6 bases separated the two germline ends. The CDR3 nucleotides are TGTGCCAGCAGTTTACCAGGGAATTCACCCCTCCACTTT. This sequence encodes CASSLPGNSPLHF.

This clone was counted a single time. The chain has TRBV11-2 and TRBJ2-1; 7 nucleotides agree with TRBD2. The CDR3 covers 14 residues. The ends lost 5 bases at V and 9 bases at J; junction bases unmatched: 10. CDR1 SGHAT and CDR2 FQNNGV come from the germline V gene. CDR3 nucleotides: TGTGCCAGCAGCCCCCGGAGGGAGCGGGGTGAGCAGTTCTTC. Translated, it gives CASSPRRERGEQFF.

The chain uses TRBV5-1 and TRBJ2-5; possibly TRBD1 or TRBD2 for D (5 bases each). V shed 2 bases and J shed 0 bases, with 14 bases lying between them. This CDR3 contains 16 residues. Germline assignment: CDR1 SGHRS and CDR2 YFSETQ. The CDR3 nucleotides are TGCGCCAGCAGCTTAGGGACGTCTAGCCACCAAGAGACCCAGTACTTC. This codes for CASSLGTSSHQETQYF. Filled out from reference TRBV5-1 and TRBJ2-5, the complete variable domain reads KAGVTQTPRYLIKTRGQQVTLSCSPISGHRSVSWYQQTPGQGLQFLFEYFSETQRNKGNFPGRFSGRQFSNSRSEMNVSTLELGDSALYLCASSLGTSSHQETQYFGPGTRLLVL.

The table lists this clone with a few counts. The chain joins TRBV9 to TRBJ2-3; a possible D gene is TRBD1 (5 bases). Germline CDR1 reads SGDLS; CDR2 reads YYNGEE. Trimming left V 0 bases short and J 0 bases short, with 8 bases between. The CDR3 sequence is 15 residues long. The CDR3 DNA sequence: TGTGCCAGCAGCGTAGGACAGCATAGCACAGATACGCAGTATTTT. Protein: CASSVGQHSTDTQYF.

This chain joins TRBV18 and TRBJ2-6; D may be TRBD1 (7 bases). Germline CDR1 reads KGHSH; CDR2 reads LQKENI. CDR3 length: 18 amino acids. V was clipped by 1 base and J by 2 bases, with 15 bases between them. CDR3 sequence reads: CASSPLMSRGAGANVLTF. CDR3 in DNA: TGTGCCAGCTCACCACTAATGTCCAGGGGGGCTGGGGCCAACGTCCTGACTTTC.

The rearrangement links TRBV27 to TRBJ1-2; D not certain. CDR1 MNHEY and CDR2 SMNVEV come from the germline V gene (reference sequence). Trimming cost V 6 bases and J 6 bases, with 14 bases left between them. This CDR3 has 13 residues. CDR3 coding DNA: TGTGCCAGCAGGCAATCGGTGGAAAATGGCTACACCTTC. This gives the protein CASRQSVENGYTF.

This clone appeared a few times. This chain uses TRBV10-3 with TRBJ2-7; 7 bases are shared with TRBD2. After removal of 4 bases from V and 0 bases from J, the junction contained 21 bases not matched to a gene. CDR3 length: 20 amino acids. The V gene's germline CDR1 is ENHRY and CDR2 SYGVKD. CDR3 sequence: CAISVGSGSLTAPSSYEQYF. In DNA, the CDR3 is TGTGCCATCAGTGTTGGTAGCGGGTCTTTAACAGCCCCCTCCTCCTACGAGCAGTACTTC.

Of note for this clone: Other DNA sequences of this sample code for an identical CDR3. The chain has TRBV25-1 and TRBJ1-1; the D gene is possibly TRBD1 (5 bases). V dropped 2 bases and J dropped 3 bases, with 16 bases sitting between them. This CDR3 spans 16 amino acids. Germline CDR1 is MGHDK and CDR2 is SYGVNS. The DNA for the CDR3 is TGTGCCAGCAGTGAAAACATCGGCGGAGGGGACACTGAAGCTTTCTTT. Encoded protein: CASSENIGGGDTEAFF.

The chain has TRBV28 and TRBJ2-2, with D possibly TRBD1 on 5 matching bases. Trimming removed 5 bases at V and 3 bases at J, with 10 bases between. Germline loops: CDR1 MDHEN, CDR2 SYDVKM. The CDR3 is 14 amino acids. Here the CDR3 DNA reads TGTGCCAGCAGTAGGGGTCATTACACCGGGGAGCTGTTTTTT. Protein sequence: CASSRGHYTGELFF.

The CDR3 here is CASSLIASGRVADTQYF. In DNA, the CDR3 is TGTGCCAGCAGCTTGATAGCTAGCGGCCGGGTCGCAGATACGCAGTATTTT. The genes are TRBV5-6 and TRBJ2-3; 7 bases align to TRBD2. Germline CDR1 reads SGHDT; CDR2 reads YYEEEE. The CDR3 covers 17 residues. J lost 4 bases, V lost 1 base, and 12 bases had no gene match.

The CDR3 reads CASSLLGGSGANVLTF. The CDR3, as DNA: TGTGCCAGCAGTTTATTGGGGGGCTCTGGGGCCAACGTCCTGACTTTC. The chain couples TRBV27 to TRBJ2-6; possible D gene TRBD2, 6 bases. The CDR3 spans 16 residues. The V end lost 1 base, the J end lost 0 bases, and 7 bases lay between the germline ends. Germline CDR1 and CDR2: MNHEY and SMNVEV (reference sequence).

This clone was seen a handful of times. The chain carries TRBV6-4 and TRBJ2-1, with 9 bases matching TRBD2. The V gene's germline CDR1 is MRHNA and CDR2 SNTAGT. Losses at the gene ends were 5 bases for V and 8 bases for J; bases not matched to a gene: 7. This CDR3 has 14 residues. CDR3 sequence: CASSYSGSRDEQFF. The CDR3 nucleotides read TGTGCCAGCAGTTATAGCGGGAGTAGGGATGAGCAGTTCTTC.

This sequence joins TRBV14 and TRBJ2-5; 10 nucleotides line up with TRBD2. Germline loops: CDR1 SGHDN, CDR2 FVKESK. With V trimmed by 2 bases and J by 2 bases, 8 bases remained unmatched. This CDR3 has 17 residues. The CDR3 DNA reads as TGTGCCAGCAGCCAAAGACTTGGACTAGCGGCTCAAGAGACCCAGTACTTC. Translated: CASSQRLGLAAQETQYF.

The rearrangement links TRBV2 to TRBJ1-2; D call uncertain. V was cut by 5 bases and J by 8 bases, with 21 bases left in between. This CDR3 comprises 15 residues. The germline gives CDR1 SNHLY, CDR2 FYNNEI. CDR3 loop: CASSQPEGALGGYTF. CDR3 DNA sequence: TGTGCCAGCAGTCAACCGGAGGGCGCCTTGGGAGGCTACACCTTC.

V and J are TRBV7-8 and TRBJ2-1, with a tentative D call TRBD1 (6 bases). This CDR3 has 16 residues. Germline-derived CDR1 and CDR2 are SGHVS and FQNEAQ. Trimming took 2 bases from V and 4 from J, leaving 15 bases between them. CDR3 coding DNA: TGTGCCAGCAGCTTATCGGGACAAGTTGTTTACAATGAGCAGTTCTTC. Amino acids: CASSLSGQVVYNEQFF.

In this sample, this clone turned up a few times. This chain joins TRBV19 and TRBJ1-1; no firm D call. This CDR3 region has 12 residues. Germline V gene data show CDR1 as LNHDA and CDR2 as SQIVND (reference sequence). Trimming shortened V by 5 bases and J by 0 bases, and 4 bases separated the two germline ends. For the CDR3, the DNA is TGTGCCAGTAGTTTTATGAACACTGAAGCTTTCTTT. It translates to CASSFMNTEAFF.

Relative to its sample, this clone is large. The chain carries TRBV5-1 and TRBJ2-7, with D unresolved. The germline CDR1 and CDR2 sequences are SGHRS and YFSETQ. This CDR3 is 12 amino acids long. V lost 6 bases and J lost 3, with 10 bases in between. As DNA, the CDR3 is TGCGCCAGCAACGTTGGGGACTACGAGCAGTACTTC. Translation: CASNVGDYEQYF.

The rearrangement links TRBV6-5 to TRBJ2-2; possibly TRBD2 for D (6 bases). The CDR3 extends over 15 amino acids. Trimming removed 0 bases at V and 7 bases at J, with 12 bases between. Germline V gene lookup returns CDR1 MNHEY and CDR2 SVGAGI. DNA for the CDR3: TGTGCCAGCAGTTACTCGACTAGAACTAGCGGGGAGCTGTTTTTT. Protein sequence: CASSYSTRTSGELFF.

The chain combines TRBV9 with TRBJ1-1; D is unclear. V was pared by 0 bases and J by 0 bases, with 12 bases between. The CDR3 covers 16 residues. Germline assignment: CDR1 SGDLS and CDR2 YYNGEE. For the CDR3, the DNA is TGTGCCAGCAGCGTAGATTCGGAAAGAATGAACACTGAAGCTTTCTTT. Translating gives CASSVDSERMNTEAFF.

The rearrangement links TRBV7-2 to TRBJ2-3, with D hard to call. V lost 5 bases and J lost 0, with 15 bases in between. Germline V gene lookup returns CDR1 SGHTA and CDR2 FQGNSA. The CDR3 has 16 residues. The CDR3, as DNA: TGTGCCAGCAGCCTTTTGAGGCGGACCAGCACAGATACGCAGTATTTT. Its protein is CASSLLRRTSTDTQYF.

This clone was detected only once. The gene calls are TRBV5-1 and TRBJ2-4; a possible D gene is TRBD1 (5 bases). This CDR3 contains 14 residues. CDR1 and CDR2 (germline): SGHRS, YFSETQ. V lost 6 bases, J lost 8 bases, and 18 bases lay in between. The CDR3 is CASNARQGSDIQYF. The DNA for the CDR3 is TGCGCCAGCAACGCCAGGCAGGGTTCAGACATTCAGTACTTC.